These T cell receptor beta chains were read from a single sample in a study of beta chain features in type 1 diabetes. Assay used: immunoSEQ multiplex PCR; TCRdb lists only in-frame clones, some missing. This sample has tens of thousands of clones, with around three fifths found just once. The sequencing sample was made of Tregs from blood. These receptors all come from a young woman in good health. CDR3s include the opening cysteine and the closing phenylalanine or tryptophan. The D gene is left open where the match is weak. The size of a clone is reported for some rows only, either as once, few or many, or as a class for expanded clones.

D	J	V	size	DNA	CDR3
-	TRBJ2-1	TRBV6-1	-	TGTGCCAGCAGTGAACTATTATGGTCAGGGGTAGATGAGCAGTTCTTC	CASSELLWSGVDEQFF
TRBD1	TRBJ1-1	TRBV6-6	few	TGTGCCAGCAGCCTAGGGACAGCGAACACTGAAGCTTTCTTT	CASSLGTANTEAFF
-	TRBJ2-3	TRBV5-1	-	TGCGCCAGCAGCGTACAGGGTCAGGGCACAGATACGCAGTATTTT	CASSVQGQGTDTQYF
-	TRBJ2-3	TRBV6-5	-	TGTGCCAGCAGTCACGAGGGCGGGAGCACAGATACGCAGTATTTT	CASSHEGGSTDTQYF
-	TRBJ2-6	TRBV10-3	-	TGTGCCATCAGTCCGGCGAGGATCTCTGGGGCCAACGTCCTGACTTTC	CAISPARISGANVLTF
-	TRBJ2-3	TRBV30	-	TGTGCCTGGAGTGAACCGTACTACACAGATACGCAGTATTTT	CAWSEPYYTDTQYF
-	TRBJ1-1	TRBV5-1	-	TGCGCCAGCAGCTTACGGGAACAGAGTACCATGAACACTGAAGCTTTCTTT	CASSLREQSTMNTEAFF
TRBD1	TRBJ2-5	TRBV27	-	TGTGCCAGCGGTCCTGGGGGGGGACAGGGGGCTGATGAGCAGTACTTC	CASGPGGGQGADEQYF
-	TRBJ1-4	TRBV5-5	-	TGTGCCAGCAGCTTTGGGCAGGGAACAGGCAATGAAAAACTGTTTTTT	CASSFGQGTGNEKLFF
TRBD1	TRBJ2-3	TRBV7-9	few	TGTGCCAGCAGCCCCGGGACAGGGGTTAGCACAGATACGCAGTATTTT	CASSPGTGVSTDTQYF
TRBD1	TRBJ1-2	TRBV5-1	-	TGCGCCAGCGGGAGACAGGGAAGTTTCGGCTACACCTTC	CASGRQGSFGYTF
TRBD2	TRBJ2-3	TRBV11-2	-	TGTGCCAGCAGCTTAGATTTGTTGGGGGGCGGGGGGACAGATACGCAGTATTTT	CASSLDLLGGGGTDTQYF
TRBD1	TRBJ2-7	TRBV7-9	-	TGTGCCAGCAGCCTGACAGGGGGAGAATACGAGCAGTACTTC	CASSLTGGEYEQYF
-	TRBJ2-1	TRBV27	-	TGTGCCAGCAGTAGACTCTACAATGAGCAGTTCTTC	CASSRLYNEQFF
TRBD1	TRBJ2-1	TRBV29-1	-	TGCAGCGTACGGGGACAGGTCTACAATGAGCAGTTCTTC	CSVRGQVYNEQFF
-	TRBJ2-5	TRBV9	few	TGTGCCAGCAGCGTTGGAGGGTTGTCAGAGACCCAGTACTTC	CASSVGGLSETQYF
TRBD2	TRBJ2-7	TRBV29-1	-	TGCAGCGCCGGTGGCGGGAGGGGTGAGCAGTACTTC	CSAGGGRGEQYF
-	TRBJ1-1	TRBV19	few	TGTGCCAGTATGGGGGGAATGAACACTGAAGCTTTCTTT	CASMGGMNTEAFF
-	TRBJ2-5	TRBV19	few	TGTGCCAGTAGTACTCGAGGTTCCGAGACCCAGTACTTC	CASSTRGSETQYF
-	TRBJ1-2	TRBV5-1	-	TGCGCCAGCAGCTGGGCGGAGGGACCCTGGAACTATGGCTACACCTTC	CASSWAEGPWNYGYTF
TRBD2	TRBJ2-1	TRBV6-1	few	TGTGCCAGCACCCCGCGAAGCGGGAGGCCGAATGAGCAGTTCTTC	CASTPRSGRPNEQFF
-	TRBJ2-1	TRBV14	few	TGTGCCAGCAGCCACGGGTTCGGGTACAATGAGCAGTTCTTC	CASSHGFGYNEQFF
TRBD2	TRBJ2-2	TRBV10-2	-	TGCGCCAGCAGAGGACTAGCGGGAGGCACCGGGGAGCTGTTTTTT	CASRGLAGGTGELFF
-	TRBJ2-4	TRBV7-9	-	-	CASSRLHFGEKNIQYF
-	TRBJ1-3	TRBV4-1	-	TGCGCCAGCAGCCAAGATACTAGGCTCCTTGGAAACACCATATATTTT	CASSQDTRLLGNTIYF
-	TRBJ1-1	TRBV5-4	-	TGTGCCAGCAGCTCTGGTTCCGGGGACACTGAAGCTTTCTTT	CASSSGSGDTEAFF